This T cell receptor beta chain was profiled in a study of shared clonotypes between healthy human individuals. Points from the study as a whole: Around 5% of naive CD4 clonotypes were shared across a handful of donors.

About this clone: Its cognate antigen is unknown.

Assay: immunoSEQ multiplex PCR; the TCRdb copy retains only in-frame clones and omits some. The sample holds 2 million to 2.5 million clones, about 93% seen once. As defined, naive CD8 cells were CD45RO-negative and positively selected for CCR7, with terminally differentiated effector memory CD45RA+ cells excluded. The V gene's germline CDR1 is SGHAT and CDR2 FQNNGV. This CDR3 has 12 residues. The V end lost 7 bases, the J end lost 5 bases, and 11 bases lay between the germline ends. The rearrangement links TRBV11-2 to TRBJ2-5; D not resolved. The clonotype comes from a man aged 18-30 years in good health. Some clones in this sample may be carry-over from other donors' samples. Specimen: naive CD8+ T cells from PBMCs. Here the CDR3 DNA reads TGTGCCAGCACAGACGTTAGGGAGACCCAGTACTTC. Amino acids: CASTDVRETQYF.